The rows below give T cell receptor beta chains drawn from one sample of a study of T cells in Graves' hyperthyroidism and ophthalmopathy. TCRdb re-called the multiplex PCR reads with MiXCR, one entry per CDR3 protein. The sample has roughly 580,000 distinct CDR3 sequences, around 14% seen once. The specimen was blood. The receptors were gathered from a woman in her 30s with Graves' hyperthyroidism that later progressed to Graves' ophthalmopathy. Both conserved end residues are part of each CDR3. The order of the fields is J gene, clone size, D gene, V gene, CDR3 DNA, CDR3 protein. The D gene is left open where the match is weak. Clone size, where shown, is once, few, many, or a class for clones that have expanded.

TRBJ1-1 | many | NA | TRBV19 | TGTGCCAGTACCCCACGCCGAACAGGGAACACTGAAGCTTTCTTT | CASTPRRTGNTEAFF
TRBJ2-2 | NA | NA | TRBV4-1 | TGCGCCAGCAGCCAAGGGGGACAAAACACCGGGGAGCTGTTTTTT | CASSQGGQNTGELFF
TRBJ2-7 | many | NA | TRBV5-1 | TGCGCCAGCAGCTTTGACGGAGTGGGTCGTAGCGAGTCCAACGAGCAGTACTTC | CASSFDGVGRSESNEQYF
TRBJ2-1 | NA | TRBD2 | TRBV29-1 | TGCAGCGGGGGGACTAGCGGAGCGCTCCGGACCCACAATGAGCAGTTCTTC | CSGGTSGALRTHNEQFF
TRBJ2-7 | NA | NA | TRBV27 | TGTGCCAGCAGTCCGACAGACAGCTACGAGCTGTACTTC | CASSPTDSYELYF
TRBJ2-2 | NA | NA | TRBV6-1 | TGTGCCAGCAGCCTAATACAGGGAAACACCGGGGAGCTGTTTTTT | CASSLIQGNTGELFF
TRBJ1-1 | many | NA | TRBV6-5 | TGTGCCAGCAGTTACTCGGCCGTATTCACTGAAGCTTTCTTT | CASSYSAVFTEAFF
TRBJ1-1 | many | NA | TRBV9 | TGTGCCAGCAGCGGGACCGAAGCTGAAGCTTTCTTT | CASSGTEAEAFF
TRBJ2-2 | few | NA | TRBV24-1 | TGTGCCACCAGTTTAGGAGACAGTCCCCACACCGGGGAGCTGTTTTTT | CATSLGDSPHTGELFF
TRBJ1-2 | many | TRBD1 | TRBV29-1 | TGCAGCGCTGATCCGGGACAGGTGGGCTATGGCTACACCTTC | CSADPGQVGYGYTF
TRBJ2-3 | NA | NA | TRBV5-8 | TGTGCCAGCAGCTTGGCCAACCCGGATACGCAGTATTTT | CASSLANPDTQYF
TRBJ2-5 | few | NA | TRBV4-2 | TGTGCCAGCAGCCAAGATACGGCAAAAGAGACCCAGTACTTC | CASSQDTAKETQYF
TRBJ1-1 | NA | NA | TRBV7-9 | TGTGCCACCACCGAAAACACTGAAGCTTTCTTT | CATTENTEAFF
TRBJ2-5 | few | NA | TRBV6-1 | TGTGCCAGCACCGGAGGGGCCGCGGGGACCCAGTACTTC | CASTGGAAGTQYF
TRBJ2-1 | once | NA | TRBV5-1 | TGCGCCAGCAGCCAAGTCGGCCCCCTCAATGAGCAGCTCTTC | CASSQVGPLNEQLF
TRBJ2-7 | many | TRBD1 | TRBV20-1 | TGCAGTGCTAGAGTTCAGGGACAGGGAGGCTACGAGCAGTACTTC | CSARVQGQGGYEQYF
TRBJ2-1 | many | NA | TRBV30 | TGTGCCTGGAGTAAAACTAGGATGGTATTTGTGGGGCAGTTCTTC | CAWSKTRMVFVGQFF
TRBJ2-7 | many | NA | TRBV27 | TGTGCCAGCAGTGTCGCCGGGCCAACCTACGAGCAGTACTTC | CASSVAGPTYEQYF
TRBJ1-2 | many | NA | TRBV20-1 | TGCAGTGCTAGACAAGGGCAGGACTATGGCTACACCTTC | CSARQGQDYGYTF
TRBJ1-1 | many | NA | TRBV28 | TGTGCCAGCAGTGTGCGCTGGGAAGCTTTCTTT | CASSVRWEAFF
TRBJ1-1 | many | NA | TRBV11-1 | TGTGCCGTCCGGGGACGGAGGAACACTGAAGCTTTCTTT | CAVRGRRNTEAFF
TRBJ2-1 | few | TRBD2 | TRBV7-2 | TGTGCCAGCAGCTCTACCGGGACTAGCGGGAGGGCCACCTACAATGAGCAGTTCTTC | CASSSTGTSGRATYNEQFF
TRBJ1-2 | many | TRBD1 | TRBV6-1 | TGTGCCAGCTCCCGGACAGGGACCTATGGCTACACCTTC | CASSRTGTYGYTF
TRBJ2-3 | many | TRBD1 | TRBV2 | TGTGCCAGCAACAGGGGGATTGTAACAGATACGCAGTATTTT | CASNRGIVTDTQYF
TRBJ2-1 | NA | TRBD2 | TRBV9 | TGTGCCAGCAGCGGTATTCGGGGACTAGAAACCTACAATGAGCAGTTCTTC | CASSGIRGLETYNEQFF